This T cell receptor beta chain was captured by sequencing in a study of shared clonotypes between healthy human individuals. Replicate PCRs from sorted subsets contained around 190 ng DNA, which is some 29,000 T cell genomes. Produced via immunoSEQ multiplex PCR; TCRdb's table is partial and in-frame only. The sample contains about 1 million clones, 60% to 80% of which appear only once. Germline assignment: CDR1 GTSNPN and CDR2 SVGIG (reference sequence). The CDR3 runs 12 residues. The receptor was derived from a man younger than 35 in good health. The chain uses TRBV30 and TRBJ2-5; D is unclear. Matching the DNA end better, TRBJ2-7 makes the J call doubtful. The sample taken for sequencing was memory CD4+ T cells sorted from blood. The subset is: CD45RA-negative fraction. The CDR3 DNA reads as TGTGCCTGGAGGGGGTCGGGCTACGAGCAGTACTTC. This codes for CAWRGSGYEQYF.